This TCR beta chain originates from a study of blood T cells in healthy people across ages. Study-wide points: The study lacked donor CMV status, which possibly confounded expanded clonotype changes.

Healthy Caucasians from Russia aged roughly 6 to 90 served as donors. Turning to this clonotype: The antigen remains undetermined.

Germline loops: CDR1 LNHDA, CDR2 SQIVND (reference sequence). The CDR3 consists of 12 residues. The V and J ends lost 3 bases and 4 bases respectively, with 6 bases between them. Sample-barcoded 5' priming and a J-beta primer mix drove a second PCR of about 6 to 11 cycles. TCRdb independently ran MiXCR on the 5' RACE reads; one entry per CDR3 protein. In the table there are some 1.5 million distinct CDR3 sequences, approximately 30% of which are singletons. This TCR was recovered from a woman aged 25-40 years in good health. The specimen sequenced was blood. The rearrangement uses TRBV19 and TRBJ2-5, with D perhaps TRBD1 (6 bases). CDR3 sequence reads: CASSIRGETQYF. CDR3 sequence (DNA): TGTGCCAGTAGTATCAGGGGAGAGACCCAGTACTTC.